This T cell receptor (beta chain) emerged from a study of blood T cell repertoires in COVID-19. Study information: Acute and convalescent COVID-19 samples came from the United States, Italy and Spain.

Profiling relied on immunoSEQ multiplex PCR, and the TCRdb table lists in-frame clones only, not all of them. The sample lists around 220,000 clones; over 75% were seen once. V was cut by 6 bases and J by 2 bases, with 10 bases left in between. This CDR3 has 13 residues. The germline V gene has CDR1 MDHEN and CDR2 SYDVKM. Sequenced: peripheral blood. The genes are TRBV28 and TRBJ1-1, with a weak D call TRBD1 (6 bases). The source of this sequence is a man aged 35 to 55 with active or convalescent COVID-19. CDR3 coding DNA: TGTGCCAGCAGGAAACAGGGAAACACTGAAGCTTTCTTT. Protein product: CASRKQGNTEAFF.